This TCR beta chain was profiled in a study of early T cells in non-severe SARS-CoV-2 infection. Study information: Sequencing input comprised bulk RNA from unsorted whole blood; chain pairing was not available. Study results and caveats: Private and CD4 specificities were missed by VDJdb matching, which favored anti-spike CD8 responses.

Individual cDNA molecules received unique molecular identifiers during library preparation. TCRdb itself ran the 5' RACE reads through MiXCR, one entry per CDR3 protein. The data show roughly 69,000 distinct CDR3 sequences, with 9.5% seen just once and under 7% held by the top ten. Germline loops: CDR1 LNHDA, CDR2 SQIVND (reference sequence). The V and J ends lost 4 bases and 3 bases respectively, with 10 bases between them. The CDR3 sequence is 14 residues long. This clonotype has only a few counts. Its target is not known. The V call is TRBV19, the J call TRBJ1-5; D is uncertain. What was sequenced was whole blood. The receptor's source is an adult who was a healthcare worker with PCR-confirmed SARS-CoV-2 infection or an uninfected control (not recorded which). The CDR3 bases are TGTGCCAGTAGTAGTACAGACTTCAATCAGCCCCAGCATTTT. Its translation is CASSSTDFNQPQHF.